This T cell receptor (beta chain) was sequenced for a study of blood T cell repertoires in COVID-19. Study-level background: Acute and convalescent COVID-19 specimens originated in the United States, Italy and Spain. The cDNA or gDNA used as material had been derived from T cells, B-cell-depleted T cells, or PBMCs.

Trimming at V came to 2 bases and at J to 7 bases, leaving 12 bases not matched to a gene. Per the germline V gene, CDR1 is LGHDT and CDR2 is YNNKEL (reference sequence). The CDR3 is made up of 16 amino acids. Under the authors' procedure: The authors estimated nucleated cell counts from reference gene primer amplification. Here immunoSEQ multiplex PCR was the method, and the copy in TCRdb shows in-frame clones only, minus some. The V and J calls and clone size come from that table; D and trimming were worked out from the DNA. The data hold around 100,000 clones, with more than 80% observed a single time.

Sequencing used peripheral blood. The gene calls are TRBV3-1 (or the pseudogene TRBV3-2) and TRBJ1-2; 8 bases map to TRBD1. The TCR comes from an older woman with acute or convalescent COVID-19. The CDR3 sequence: CASSQLQGAFLGGYTF. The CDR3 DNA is TGTGCCAGCAGCCAACTCCAGGGGGCTTTTCTGGGTGGCTACACCTTC.